The clone carrying this T cell receptor beta chain came up a few times. What it recognizes is unknown. A much larger clone differs from this one at a single base, so this may be a read error. The method for making cDNA was 5'RACE, and it used 10-nucleotide random UMIs. TCRdb reprocessed the 5' RACE reads with MiXCR, giving one entry per CDR3 protein. The profile shows some 100,000 distinct CDR3 sequences, about 13% of them singletons. The record originates from a study of neurological immune-mediated disorders. Study-wide results and caveats: Subjects shared no identical expanded-clone CDR3 amino acid sequences, suggesting private TCR-beta repertoires in all groups. While HTLV-1-associated myelopathy showed the greatest TCR clonal expansion, multiple sclerosis showed the least, falling below healthy controls.

Germline lookup yields CDR1 SGHRS and CDR2 YFSETQ. The CDR3 totals 15 residues. Losses at the gene ends were 2 bases for V and 8 bases for J; bases not matched to a gene: 7. Time point defined: longitudinal time-point 2. Libraries used 2 million unsorted PBMCs kept frozen in RNAlater. The TCR originated in a female donor with HTLV-1-associated myelopathy (HAM/TSP). The gene calls are TRBV5-1 and TRBJ2-1; 10 nucleotides agree with TRBD1. Input material: PBMCs. CDR3 protein: CASSLRTGGKDEQFF. CDR3 coding DNA: TGCGCCAGCAGCTTAAGGACAGGGGGTAAAGATGAGCAGTTCTTC.